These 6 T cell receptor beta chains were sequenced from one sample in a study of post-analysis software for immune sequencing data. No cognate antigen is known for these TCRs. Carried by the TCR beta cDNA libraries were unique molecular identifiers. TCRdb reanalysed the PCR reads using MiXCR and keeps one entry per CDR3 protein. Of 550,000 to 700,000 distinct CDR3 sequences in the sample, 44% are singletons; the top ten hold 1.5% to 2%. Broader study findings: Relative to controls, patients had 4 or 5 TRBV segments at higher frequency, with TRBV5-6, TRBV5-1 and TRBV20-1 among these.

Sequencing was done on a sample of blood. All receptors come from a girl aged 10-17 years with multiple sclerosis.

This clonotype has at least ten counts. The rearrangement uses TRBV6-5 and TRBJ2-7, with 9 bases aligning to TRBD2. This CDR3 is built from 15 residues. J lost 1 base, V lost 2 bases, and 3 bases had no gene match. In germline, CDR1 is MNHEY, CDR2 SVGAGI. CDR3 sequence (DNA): TGTGCCAGCAGTTACGCGACTAGCGGATCCTACGAGCAGTACTTC. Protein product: CASSYATSGSYEQYF.

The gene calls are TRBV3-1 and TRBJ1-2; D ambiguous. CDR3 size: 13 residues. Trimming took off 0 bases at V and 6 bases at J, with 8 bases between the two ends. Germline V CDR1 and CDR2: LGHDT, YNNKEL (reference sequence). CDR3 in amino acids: CASSQDKSHGYTF. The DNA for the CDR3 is TGTGCCAGCAGCCAAGATAAGAGCCATGGCTACACCTTC.

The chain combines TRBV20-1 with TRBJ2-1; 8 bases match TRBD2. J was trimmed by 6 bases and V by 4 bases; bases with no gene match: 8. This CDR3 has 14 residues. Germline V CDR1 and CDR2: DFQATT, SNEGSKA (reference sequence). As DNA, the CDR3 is TGCAGTGCTAATATACTAGCGGTCCTCAATGAGCAGTTCTTC. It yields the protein CSANILAVLNEQFF.

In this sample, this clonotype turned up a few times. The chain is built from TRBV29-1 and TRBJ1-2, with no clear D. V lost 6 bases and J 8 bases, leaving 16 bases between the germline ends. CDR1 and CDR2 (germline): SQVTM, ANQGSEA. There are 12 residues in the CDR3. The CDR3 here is CSVEPQPWGYTF. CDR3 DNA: TGCAGCGTCGAACCCCAGCCATGGGGCTACACCTTC.

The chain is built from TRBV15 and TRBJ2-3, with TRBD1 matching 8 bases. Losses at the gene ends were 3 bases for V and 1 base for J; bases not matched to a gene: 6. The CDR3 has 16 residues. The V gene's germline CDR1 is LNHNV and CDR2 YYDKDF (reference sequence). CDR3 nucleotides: TGTGCCACCAGCAGCCAGGGGGCTCGGGGCACAGATACGCAGTATTTT. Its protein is CATSSQGARGTDTQYF. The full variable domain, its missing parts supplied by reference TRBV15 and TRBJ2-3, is DAMVIQNPRYQVTQFGKPVTLSCSQTLNHNVMYWYQQKSSQAPKLLFHYYDKDFNNEADTPDNFQSRRPNTSFCFLDIRSPGLGDTAMYLCATSSQGARGTDTQYFGPGTRLTVL.

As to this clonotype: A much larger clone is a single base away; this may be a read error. This CDR3 reads CASSFRQGRTDMQYF. The CDR3 DNA follows: TGTGCCAGCAGCTTCAGACAGGGACGCACAGATATGCAGTATTTT. This sequence joins TRBV12-3 or TRBV12-4 and TRBJ2-3, with 7 positions matching TRBD1. CDR3 length equals 15 residues.